The next 27 T cell receptor beta chains were all read from a single sample in a study of blood T cell repertoires in COVID-19. Clones were read by immunoSEQ multiplex PCR, and TCRdb kept only the in-frame ones, dropping some. The sample has fewer than 250,000 clones, under 90% seen once. The sequencing input was peripheral blood. The receptor set was obtained from a man aged 55 to 70 who had recovered from COVID-19.

The J gene is TRBJ2-2, the V gene TRBV5-1; D remains ambiguous. This CDR3 is 14 amino acids long. The germline V gene has CDR1 SGHRS and CDR2 YFSETQ. Trimming stripped 3 bases from V and 6 bases from J, with 12 bases between. The CDR3 sequence: CASSSALIAGELFF. The CDR3 nucleotides are TGCGCCAGCAGCTCCGCCCTAATCGCCGGGGAGCTGTTTTTT.

The chain couples TRBV24-1 to TRBJ2-1; 10 nucleotides align to TRBD2. CDR1 is KGHDR and CDR2 is SFDVKD in the germline V gene. The CDR3 spans 17 residues. After removal of 4 bases from V and 4 bases from J, the junction contained 9 bases not matched to a gene. CDR3 DNA sequence: TGTGCCACCAGTGACCGATCTGGGACTAGCGTTTACAATGAGCAGTTCTTC. This sequence encodes CATSDRSGTSVYNEQFF.

V usage is TRBV18 and J usage is TRBJ2-5, with 15 nucleotides matching TRBD2. Germline V gene data show CDR1 as KGHSH and CDR2 as LQKENI. This CDR3 contains 15 residues. The V and J ends lost 2 bases and 5 bases, in that order; junction bases with no gene match: 0. Written as DNA, the CDR3 is TGTGCCAGCTCACCAGGACTAGCGGGAGGGGAGACCCAGTACTTC. This gives the protein CASSPGLAGGETQYF.

The chain uses TRBV15 and TRBJ2-1; 7 bases align to TRBD1. V trimming: 2 bases; J trimming: 5 bases; junction bases outside the gene matches: 15. This CDR3 has 18 amino acids. CDR1 and CDR2 (germline): LNHNV, YYDKDF (reference sequence). CDR3 DNA: TGTGCCACCAGCAGAACCCCGGACGGCAGGGGGACCAACAATGAGCAGTTCTTC. It encodes CATSRTPDGRGTNNEQFF.

The chain employs TRBV11-2 and TRBJ1-3; TRBD1 is a possible D gene (5 bases). There are 13 residues in the CDR3. V gave up 5 bases and J gave up 3 bases, with 8 bases separating them. CDR1 and CDR2 from the germline V gene are SGHAT and FQNNGV. CDR3: CASSPTGGNTIYF. In DNA, the CDR3 is TGTGCCAGCAGCCCCACAGGTGGAAACACCATATATTTT.

The chain has TRBV3-1 (or the pseudogene TRBV3-2) and TRBJ2-2; tentatively, D is TRBD1 (7 bases). Deletions cut 1 base from V and 6 bases from J, with 18 bases between. This CDR3 comprises 17 residues. Germline values: CDR1 LGHDT, CDR2 YNNKEL (reference sequence). CDR3 nucleotides: TGTGCCAGCAGCCAAGTCTACAGGGGAGGTCGTGCCGGGGAGCTGTTTTTT. This translates into CASSQVYRGGRAGELFF.

This clone was found once. The V and J genes are TRBV9 and TRBJ2-7, with 9 bases identical to TRBD2. In germline, CDR1 is SGDLS, CDR2 YYNGEE. This CDR3 spans 16 amino acids. V trimming: 0 bases; J trimming: 5 bases; junction bases outside the gene matches: 9. For the CDR3, the DNA is TGTGCCAGCAGCGTAGCAGGGACTAGCCTTCTGAACGAGCAGTACTTC. It yields the protein CASSVAGTSLLNEQYF.

V gene TRBV6-5 combines with J gene TRBJ1-3; no reliable D call. The CDR3 contains 15 residues. Germline CDR1 reads MNHEY; CDR2 reads SVGAGI. The germline V and J ends were trimmed by 0 bases and 0 bases, with 6 bases remaining between them. CDR3: CASSYSFYSGNTIYF. Written as DNA, the CDR3 is TGTGCCAGCAGTTACTCCTTTTACTCTGGAAACACCATATATTTT.

The chain uses TRBV7-9 and TRBJ2-3, with TRBD1 matching 8 bases. Germline V lookup: CDR1 SEHNR, CDR2 FQNEAQ (reference sequence). CDR3 length equals 16 residues. V gave up 6 bases and J gave up 1 base; unmatched junction bases: 9. CDR3 nucleotide sequence: TGTGCCAGCAGAGACATCGACAGGGGACGCACAGATACGCAGTATTTT. Translating it yields CASRDIDRGRTDTQYF.

This chain links TRBV19 with TRBJ1-5, with 7 bases matching TRBD1. V shed 3 bases, J shed 9 bases, and the junction held 8 bases outside the gene matches. Per germline, CDR1 LNHDA and CDR2 SQIVND (reference sequence). There are 14 residues in the CDR3. CDR3 DNA sequence: TGTGCCAGTAGTATTAGGGGGCTTCCACGGCCCCAGCATTTT. The encoded protein is CASSIRGLPRPQHF.

The chain links TRBV28 to TRBJ1-2; D is undetermined. The CDR3 covers 12 residues. CDR1 and CDR2 from the germline V gene are MDHEN and SYDVKM. V was trimmed by 8 bases and J by 5 bases, leaving 12 bases between them. The CDR3 spells CASYEFGYGYTF. The CDR3 DNA reads as TGTGCCAGCTATGAGTTCGGGTATGGCTACACCTTC.

V gene TRBV7-3 combines with J gene TRBJ2-2, with TRBD1 as a possible D gene (6 bases). The CDR3 has 15 residues. V lost 1 base, J lost 1 base, and 7 bases lay in between. Germline V gene lookup returns CDR1 SGHTA and CDR2 FQGTGA. This chain's CDR3 is CASSLKQGNTGELFF. The CDR3 nucleotides read TGTGCCAGCAGCTTAAAACAGGGGAACACCGGGGAGCTGTTTTTT.

This chain connects TRBV7-8 to TRBJ2-6, with a possible D match to TRBD2 (7 bases). Germline CDR1 and CDR2: SGHVS and FQNEAQ. V was shortened by 1 base and J by 0 bases, with 16 bases between the two germline ends. The CDR3 loop spans 19 amino acids. Here the CDR3 reads CASSLVGGGGNSGANVLTF. The CDR3, as DNA: TGTGCCAGCAGCTTAGTAGGGGGGGGCGGAAACTCTGGGGCCAACGTCCTGACTTTC.

This chain connects TRBV3-1 (or the pseudogene TRBV3-2) to TRBJ1-2; no definite D call. The V gene lost 0 bases and the J gene lost 2 bases, with 16 bases spanning the gap. Looked up from germline, CDR1 is LGHDT and CDR2 is YNNKEL (reference sequence). The length of the CDR3 is 17 residues. Written as DNA, the CDR3 is TGTGCCAGCAGCCAAGAAATCGGGAGGCGTCTAAACTATGGCTACACCTTC. This encodes CASSQEIGRRLNYGYTF.

The chain couples TRBV10-3 to TRBJ2-5; TRBD2 aligns across 13 bases. V was pared by 0 bases and J by 1 base, with 5 bases of the junction left unmatched. Germline V gene lookup returns CDR1 ENHRY and CDR2 SYGVKD. This CDR3 is 18 amino acids long. As DNA, the CDR3 is TGTGCCATCAGTGAGTCCAGGACTAGCGGGAGACCCCAAGAGACCCAGTACTTC. It translates to CAISESRTSGRPQETQYF.

This chain connects TRBV6-1 to TRBJ1-1; tentatively, D is TRBD1 (5 bases). V was pared by 0 bases and J by 6 bases, with 8 bases between. Germline CDR1 reads MNHNS; CDR2 reads SASEGT. CDR3 length: 13 residues. CDR3 nucleotides: TGTGCCAGCAGTGAAGCCGGCAGGGCTGAAGCTTTCTTT. Translating it yields CASSEAGRAEAFF.

This rearrangement joins TRBV4-1 to TRBJ1-6; D not resolved. Trimming cost V 6 bases and J 2 bases, with 20 bases left between them. Germline V CDR1 and CDR2: MGHRA, YSYEKL. CDR3 length equals 18 residues. The CDR3 loop reads CASRRTPKSLTYNSPLHF. In DNA form, the CDR3 reads TGCGCCAGCAGACGGACTCCCAAAAGCCTTACCTATAATTCACCCCTCCACTTT.

The chain employs TRBV6-5 and TRBJ2-7; 8 bases match TRBD1. The CDR3 extends over 14 amino acids. Germline V gene sequence: CDR1 MNHEY, CDR2 SVGAGI. The V gene end was trimmed by 10 bases and the J gene end by 7 bases; junction bases not matched to a gene: 15. In nucleotides, the CDR3 is TGTGCCACAGGGGGCCGGGGGCTCGGGGGAGAGCAGTACTTC. This codes for CATGGRGLGGEQYF.

J is TRBJ2-7 and V is TRBV5-1; 9 nucleotides match TRBD2. This CDR3 has 15 residues. Germline CDR1 and CDR2: SGHRS and YFSETQ. Germline trimming cut 0 bases from V and 6 bases from J; bases unmatched to any gene: 7. CDR3 region: CASSLERGVFGEQYF. The CDR3 DNA reads as TGCGCCAGCAGCTTGGAGCGGGGGGTCTTCGGCGAGCAGTACTTC.

V usage is TRBV5-1 and J usage is TRBJ1-2; 8 positions match TRBD1. This CDR3 has 13 amino acids. Trimming removed 4 bases from V and 3 bases from J; junction bases left unmatched: 2. The germline gives CDR1 SGHRS, CDR2 YFSETQ. CDR3 nucleotides: TGCGCCAGCAGCAAGACAGGGGACTATGGCTACACCTTC. Translation gives CASSKTGDYGYTF. The whole variable domain, remainder taken from reference TRBV5-1 and TRBJ1-2, is KAGVTQTPRYLIKTRGQQVTLSCSPISGHRSVSWYQQTPGQGLQFLFEYFSETQRNKGNFPGRFSGRQFSNSRSEMNVSTLELGDSALYLCASSKTGDYGYTFGSGTRLTVV.

This rearrangement joins TRBV9 to TRBJ2-7, with 7 bases lining up with TRBD2. The CDR3 covers 14 residues. Germline V lookup: CDR1 SGDLS, CDR2 YYNGEE. J was trimmed by 3 bases and V by 4 bases; bases with no gene match: 7. The CDR3 here is CASSRGGGSYEQYF. Here the CDR3 DNA reads TGTGCCAGCAGCCGCGGAGGCGGGAGCTACGAGCAGTACTTC.

The rearrangement uses TRBV5-4 and TRBJ1-4; D is unclear. Per germline, CDR1 SGHNT and CDR2 YYREEE (reference sequence). The CDR3 length is 15 residues. V lost 3 bases to trimming and J lost 0 bases, with 9 bases between them. Here the CDR3 reads CASSSTLATNEKLFF. The DNA of the CDR3 is TGTGCCAGCAGCTCGACGCTAGCAACTAATGAAAAACTGTTTTTT. The full variable domain, rest sourced from reference TRBV5-4 and TRBJ1-4, is ETGVTQSPTHLIKTRGQQVTLRCSSQSGHNTVSWYQQALGQGPQFIFQYYREEENGRGNFPPRFSGLQFPNYSSELNVNALELDDSALYLCASSSTLATNEKLFFGSGTQLSVL.

The V gene is TRBV18, the J gene TRBJ1-1, with unresolved D. In germline, CDR1 is KGHSH, CDR2 LQKENI. The CDR3 contains 14 residues. V was pared by 3 bases and J by 2 bases, with 10 bases between. CDR3 nucleotide sequence: TGTGCCAGCTCACCCCCTAATACTAACACTGAAGCTTTCTTT. It is translated as CASSPPNTNTEAFF.

The J gene is TRBJ1-1, the V gene TRBV3-1 (or the pseudogene TRBV3-2), with D uncertain. The CDR3 contains 14 residues. Trimming took 7 bases from V and 2 from J, leaving 14 bases between them. Germline loops: CDR1 LGHDT, CDR2 YNNKEL (reference sequence). CDR3 loop: CASTAGSLNTEAFF. CDR3 DNA sequence: TGTGCCAGCACCGCGGGCAGCTTAAACACTGAAGCTTTCTTT.

The chain's CDR3 is CASSPDRLNQPQHF. Here the CDR3 DNA reads TGTGCCAGCTCACCCGACAGGCTTAATCAGCCCCAGCATTTT. This chain links TRBV18 with TRBJ1-5; TRBD1 might be the D (6 bases). Germline V gives CDR1 KGHSH, CDR2 LQKENI. The length of the CDR3 is 14 residues. V was clipped by 3 bases and J by 4 bases, with 10 bases between them.

CDR3 coding DNA: TGTGCCAGCAGCCCTCGGACTAGCGGGGCCCTGGATACGCAGTATTTT. Translating it yields CASSPRTSGALDTQYF. The chain has TRBV3-1 (or the pseudogene TRBV3-2) and TRBJ2-3; 12 bases agree with TRBD2. This CDR3 contains 16 residues. Germline CDR1 and CDR2: LGHDT and YNNKEL (reference sequence). V gave up 4 bases and J gave up 6 bases; unmatched junction bases: 8.

V usage is TRBV7-6 and J usage is TRBJ2-1; TRBD2 matches 11 bases. The CDR3 spans 15 residues. The germline CDR1 and CDR2 sequences are SGHVS and FNYEAQ. The V segment lost 4 bases and the J segment 4 bases; nucleotides outside the gene matches: 3. The CDR3, as DNA: TGTGCCAGCAGCTCCGGGACTAGCGGTTACAATGAGCAGTTCTTC. Translated: CASSSGTSGYNEQFF.